Reported below is one TCR beta chain. This record belongs to a study of blood T cell repertoires in COVID-19. CDR3 length: 15 residues. In germline, CDR1 is LGHDT, CDR2 YNNKEL (reference sequence). With 2 bases clipped from V and 4 bases from J, the junction kept 7 bases outside the gene matches. Generated by immunoSEQ multiplex PCR, the TCRdb table keeps only in-frame clones and is missing some. The sample yields over 140,000 clones, roughly 80% seen once. The clonotype originates from a woman in her forties or fifties with active or convalescent COVID-19. The sequenced material came from peripheral blood. The V and J genes are TRBV3-1 (or the pseudogene TRBV3-2) and TRBJ2-7, with 8 bases identical to TRBD1. The chain's CDR3 is CASSQQGAPRYEQYF. The CDR3 region has the DNA TGTGCCAGCAGCCAACAGGGGGCGCCGAGGTACGAGCAGTACTTC.